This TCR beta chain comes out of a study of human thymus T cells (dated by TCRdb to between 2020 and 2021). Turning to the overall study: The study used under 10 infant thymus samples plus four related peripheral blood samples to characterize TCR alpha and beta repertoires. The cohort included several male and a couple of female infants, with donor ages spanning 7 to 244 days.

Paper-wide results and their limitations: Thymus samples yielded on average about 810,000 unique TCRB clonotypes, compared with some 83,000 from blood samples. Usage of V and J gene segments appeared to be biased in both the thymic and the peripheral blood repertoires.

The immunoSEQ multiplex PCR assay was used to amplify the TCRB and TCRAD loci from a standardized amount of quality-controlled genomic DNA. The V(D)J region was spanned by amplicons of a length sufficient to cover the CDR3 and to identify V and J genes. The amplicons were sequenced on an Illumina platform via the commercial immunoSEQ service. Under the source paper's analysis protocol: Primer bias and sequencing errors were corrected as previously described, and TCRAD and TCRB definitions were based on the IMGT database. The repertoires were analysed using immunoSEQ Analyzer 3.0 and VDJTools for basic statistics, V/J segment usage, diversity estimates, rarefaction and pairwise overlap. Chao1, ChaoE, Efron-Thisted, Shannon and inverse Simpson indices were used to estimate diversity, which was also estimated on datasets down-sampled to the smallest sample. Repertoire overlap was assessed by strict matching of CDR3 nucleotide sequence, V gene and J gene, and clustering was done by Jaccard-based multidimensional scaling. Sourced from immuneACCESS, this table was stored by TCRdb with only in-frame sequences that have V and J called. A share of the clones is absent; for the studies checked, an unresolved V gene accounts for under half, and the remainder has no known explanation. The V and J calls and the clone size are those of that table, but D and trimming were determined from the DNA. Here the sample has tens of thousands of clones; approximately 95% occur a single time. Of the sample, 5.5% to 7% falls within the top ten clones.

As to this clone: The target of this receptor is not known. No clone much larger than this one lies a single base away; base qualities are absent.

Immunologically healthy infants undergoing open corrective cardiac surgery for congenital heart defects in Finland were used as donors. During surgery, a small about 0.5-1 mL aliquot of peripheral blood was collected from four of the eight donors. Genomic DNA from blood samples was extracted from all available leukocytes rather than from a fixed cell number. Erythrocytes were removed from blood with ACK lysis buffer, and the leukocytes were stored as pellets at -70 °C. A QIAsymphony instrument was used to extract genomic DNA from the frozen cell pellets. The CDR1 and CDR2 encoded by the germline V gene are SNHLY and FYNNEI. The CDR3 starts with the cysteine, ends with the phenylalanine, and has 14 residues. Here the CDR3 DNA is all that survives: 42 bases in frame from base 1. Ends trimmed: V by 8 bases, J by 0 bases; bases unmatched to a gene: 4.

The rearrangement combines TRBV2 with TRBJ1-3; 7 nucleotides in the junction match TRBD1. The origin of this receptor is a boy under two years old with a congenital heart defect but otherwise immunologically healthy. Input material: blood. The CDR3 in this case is CASGGTVSGNTIYF. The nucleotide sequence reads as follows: TGTGCCAGCGGGGGGACAGTCTCTGGAAACACCATATATTTT.